This T cell receptor beta chain comes out of a study of T cell responses to AZD1222 COVID-19 vaccine. Study results and limitations: Spike was spanned by vaccine-associated CD4 TCRs, with dominance at 160-218 and 743-854. It was only after the peak T cell response that any repertoires were sampled.

Clones were read by immunoSEQ multiplex PCR, and TCRdb kept only the in-frame ones, dropping some. This sample has about 120,000 clones, with 85% to 95% found just once. The CDR3 consists of 19 residues. The V and J ends lost 3 bases and 3 bases respectively, with 24 bases between them. Germline V gene data show CDR1 as SGHVS and CDR2 as FNYEAQ. Details on this clone: Its specificity is unknown.

This sequence originates from an adult who received the AZD1222 COVID-19 vaccine. The starting material was peripheral blood, obtained 28 days after the second AZD1222 dose. This chain uses TRBV7-6 with TRBJ2-1; weak D call: TRBD2 (7 bases). This CDR3 is CASSLGGAGLLDYYNEQFF. DNA for the CDR3: TGTGCCAGCAGCTTGGGGGGGGCAGGGCTTCTAGACTACTACAATGAGCAGTTCTTC.